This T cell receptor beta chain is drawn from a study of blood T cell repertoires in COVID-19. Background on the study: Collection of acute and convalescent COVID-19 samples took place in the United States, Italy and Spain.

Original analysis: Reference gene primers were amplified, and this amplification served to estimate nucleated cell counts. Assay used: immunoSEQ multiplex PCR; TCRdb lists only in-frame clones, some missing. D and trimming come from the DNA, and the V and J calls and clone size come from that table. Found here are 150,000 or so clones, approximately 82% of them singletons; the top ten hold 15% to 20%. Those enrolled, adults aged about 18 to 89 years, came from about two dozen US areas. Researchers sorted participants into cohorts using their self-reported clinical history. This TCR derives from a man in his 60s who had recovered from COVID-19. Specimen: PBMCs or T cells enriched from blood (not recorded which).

CDR3 DNA: TGTGCCAGCAGCCAAGGGACTTTACCGGAGGATACGCAGTATTTT. Protein: CASSQGTLPEDTQYF. The J gene is TRBJ2-3, the V gene TRBV4-2; weak D call: TRBD2 (5 bases). CDR1 and CDR2 (germline): LGHNA, YNFKEQ. There are 15 residues in the CDR3. Deletions cut 1 base from V and 6 bases from J, with 14 bases between.